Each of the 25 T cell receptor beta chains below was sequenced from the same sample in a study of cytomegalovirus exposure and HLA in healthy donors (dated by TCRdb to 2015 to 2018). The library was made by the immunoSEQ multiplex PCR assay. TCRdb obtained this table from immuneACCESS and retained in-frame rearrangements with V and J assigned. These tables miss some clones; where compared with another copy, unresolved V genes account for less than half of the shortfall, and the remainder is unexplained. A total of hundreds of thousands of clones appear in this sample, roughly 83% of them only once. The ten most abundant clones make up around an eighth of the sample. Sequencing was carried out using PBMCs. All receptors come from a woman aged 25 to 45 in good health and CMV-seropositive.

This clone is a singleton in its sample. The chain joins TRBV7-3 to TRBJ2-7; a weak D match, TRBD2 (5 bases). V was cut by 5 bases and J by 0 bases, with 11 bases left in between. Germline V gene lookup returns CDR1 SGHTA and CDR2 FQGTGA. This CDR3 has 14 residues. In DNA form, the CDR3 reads TGTGCCAGCAGCCCCAGCGGTAGCTCCTACGAGCAGTACTTC. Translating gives CASSPSGSSYEQYF.

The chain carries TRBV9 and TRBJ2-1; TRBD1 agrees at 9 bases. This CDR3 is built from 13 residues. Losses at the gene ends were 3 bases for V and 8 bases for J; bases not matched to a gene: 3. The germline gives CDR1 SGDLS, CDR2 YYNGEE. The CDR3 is CASSAQGADEQFF. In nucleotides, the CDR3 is TGTGCCAGCAGCGCACAGGGGGCAGATGAGCAGTTCTTC.

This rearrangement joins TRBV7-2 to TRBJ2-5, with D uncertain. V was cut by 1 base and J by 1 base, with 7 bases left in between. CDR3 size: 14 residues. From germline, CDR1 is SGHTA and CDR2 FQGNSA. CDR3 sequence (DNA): TGTGCCAGCAGCTTAGTGGGCATCCAAGAGACCCAGTACTTC. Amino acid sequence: CASSLVGIQETQYF. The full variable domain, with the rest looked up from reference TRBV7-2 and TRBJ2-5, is GAGVSQSPSNKVTEKGKDVELRCDPISGHTALYWYRQSLGQGLEFLIYFQGNSAPDKSGLPSDRFSAERTGGSVSTLTIQRTQQEDSAVYLCASSLVGIQETQYFGPGTRLLVL.

CDR3 nucleotide sequence: TGTGCCAGCAGTAGTGGGCCGACCTGGGAGTACTTC. This encodes CASSSGPTWEYF. The chain links TRBV2 to TRBJ2-5; D is ambiguous. Trimming shortened V by 5 bases and J by 12 bases, and 16 bases separated the two germline ends. Germline V gene lookup returns CDR1 SNHLY and CDR2 FYNNEI. CDR3 length: 12 amino acids.

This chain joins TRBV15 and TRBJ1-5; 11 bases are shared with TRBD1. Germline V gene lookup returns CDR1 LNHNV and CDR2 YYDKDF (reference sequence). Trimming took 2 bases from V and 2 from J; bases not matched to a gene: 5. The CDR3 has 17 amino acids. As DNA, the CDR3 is TGTGCCACCAGCAGATCCTGGACAGGGGGCGGCAATCAGCCCCAGCATTTT. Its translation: CATSRSWTGGGNQPQHF.

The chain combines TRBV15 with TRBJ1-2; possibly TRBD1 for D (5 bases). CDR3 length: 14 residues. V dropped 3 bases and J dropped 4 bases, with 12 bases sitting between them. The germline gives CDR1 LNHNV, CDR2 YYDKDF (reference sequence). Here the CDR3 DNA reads TGTGCCACCAGCAGTTCTCGGGGCGGCTATGGCTACACCTTC. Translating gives CATSSSRGGYGYTF.

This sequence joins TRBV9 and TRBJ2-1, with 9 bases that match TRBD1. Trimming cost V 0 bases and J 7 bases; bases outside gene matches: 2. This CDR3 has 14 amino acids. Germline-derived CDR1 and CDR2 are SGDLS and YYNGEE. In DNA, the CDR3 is TGTGCCAGCAGCGTAGGTGGGACAGGGAATGAGCAGTTCTTC. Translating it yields CASSVGGTGNEQFF.

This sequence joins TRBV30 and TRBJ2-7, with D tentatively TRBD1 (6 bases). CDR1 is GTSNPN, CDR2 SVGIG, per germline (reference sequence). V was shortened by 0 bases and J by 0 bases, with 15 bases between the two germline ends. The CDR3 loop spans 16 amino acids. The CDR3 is CAWSVRPKTGSYEQYF. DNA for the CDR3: TGTGCCTGGAGTGTACGACCCAAGACAGGCTCCTACGAGCAGTACTTC.

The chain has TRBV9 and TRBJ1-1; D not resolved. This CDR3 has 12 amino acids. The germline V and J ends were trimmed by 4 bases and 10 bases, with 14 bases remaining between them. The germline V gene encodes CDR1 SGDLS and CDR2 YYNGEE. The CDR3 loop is CASSPGPTGAFF. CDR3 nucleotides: TGTGCCAGCAGCCCCGGGCCCACCGGAGCTTTCTTT.

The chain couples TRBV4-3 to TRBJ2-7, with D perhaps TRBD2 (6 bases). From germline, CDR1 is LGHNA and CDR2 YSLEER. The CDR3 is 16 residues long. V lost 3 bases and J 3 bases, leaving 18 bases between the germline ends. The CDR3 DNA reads TGCGCCAGCAGCCAGTCCCTGGGGGGAAATATCTACGAGCAGTACTTC. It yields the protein CASSQSLGGNIYEQYF.

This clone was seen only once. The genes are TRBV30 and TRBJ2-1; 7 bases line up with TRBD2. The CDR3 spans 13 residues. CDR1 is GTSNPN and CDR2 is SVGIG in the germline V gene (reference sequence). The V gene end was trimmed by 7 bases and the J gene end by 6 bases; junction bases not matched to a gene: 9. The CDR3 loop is CALDYPGGNEQFF. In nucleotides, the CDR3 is TGTGCCTTGGACTACCCGGGGGGCAATGAGCAGTTCTTC.

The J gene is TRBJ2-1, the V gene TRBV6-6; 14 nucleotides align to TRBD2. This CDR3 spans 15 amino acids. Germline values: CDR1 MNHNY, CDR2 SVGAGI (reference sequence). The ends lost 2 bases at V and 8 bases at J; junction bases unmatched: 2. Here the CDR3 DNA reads TGTGCCAGCAGTTACGGGACTAGCGGGAGTGATGAGCAGTTCTTC. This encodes CASSYGTSGSDEQFF.

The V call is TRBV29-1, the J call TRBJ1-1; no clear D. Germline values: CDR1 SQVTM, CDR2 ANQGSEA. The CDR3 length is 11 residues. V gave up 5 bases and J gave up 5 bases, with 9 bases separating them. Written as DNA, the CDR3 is TGCAGCGTTTCCTGGTTGACTGAAGCTTTCTTT. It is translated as CSVSWLTEAFF.

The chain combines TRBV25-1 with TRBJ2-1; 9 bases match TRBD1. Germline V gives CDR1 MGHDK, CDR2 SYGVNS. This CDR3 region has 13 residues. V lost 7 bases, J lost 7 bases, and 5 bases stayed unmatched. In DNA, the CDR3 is TGTGCCAGCACCTCGGACAGGGGAAATGAGCAGTTCTTC. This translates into CASTSDRGNEQFF.

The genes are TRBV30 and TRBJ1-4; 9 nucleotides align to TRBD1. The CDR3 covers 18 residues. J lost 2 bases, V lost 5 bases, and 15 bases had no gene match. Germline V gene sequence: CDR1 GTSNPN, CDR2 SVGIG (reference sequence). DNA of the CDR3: TGTGCCTGGTCTACGGGATACGGGACAGGGTTTACTAATGAAAAACTGTTTTTT. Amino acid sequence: CAWSTGYGTGFTNEKLFF.

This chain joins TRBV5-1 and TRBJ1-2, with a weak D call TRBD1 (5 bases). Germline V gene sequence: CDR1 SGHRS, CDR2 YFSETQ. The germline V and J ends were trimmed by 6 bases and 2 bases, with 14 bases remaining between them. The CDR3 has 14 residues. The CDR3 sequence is CASTLTDKNYGYTF. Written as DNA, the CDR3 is TGCGCCAGCACCCTAACGGACAAAAACTATGGCTACACCTTC.

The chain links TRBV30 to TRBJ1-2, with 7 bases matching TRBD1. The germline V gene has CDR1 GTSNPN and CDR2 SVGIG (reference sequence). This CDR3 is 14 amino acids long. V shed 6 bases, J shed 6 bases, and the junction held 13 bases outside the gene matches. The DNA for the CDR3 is TGTGCCTGCCAAGACAGGGCTATAACCCATGGCTACACCTTC. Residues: CACQDRAITHGYTF.

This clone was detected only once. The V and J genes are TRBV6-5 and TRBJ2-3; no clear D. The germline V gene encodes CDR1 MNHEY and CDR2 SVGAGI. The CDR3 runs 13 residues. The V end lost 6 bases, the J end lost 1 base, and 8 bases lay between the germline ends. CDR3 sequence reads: CASSNGGTDTQYF. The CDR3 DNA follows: TGTGCCAGCAGCAATGGGGGCACAGATACGCAGTATTTT.

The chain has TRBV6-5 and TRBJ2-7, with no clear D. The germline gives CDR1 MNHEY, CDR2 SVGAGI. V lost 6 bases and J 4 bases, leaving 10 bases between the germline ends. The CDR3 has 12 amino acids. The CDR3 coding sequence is TGTGCCAGCAGATCCTATTCGTACGAGCAGTACTTC. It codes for CASRSYSYEQYF.

The CDR3 protein is CASSPSEDSRNQPQHF. CDR3 DNA: TGTGCCAGCAGTCCTTCCGAAGACAGTCGCAATCAGCCCCAGCATTTT. The chain combines TRBV27 with TRBJ1-5, with a tentative D call TRBD1 (5 bases). Germline V gene lookup returns CDR1 MNHEY and CDR2 SMNVEV (reference sequence). The CDR3 contains 16 residues. V gave up 5 bases and J gave up 2 bases, with 16 bases separating them.

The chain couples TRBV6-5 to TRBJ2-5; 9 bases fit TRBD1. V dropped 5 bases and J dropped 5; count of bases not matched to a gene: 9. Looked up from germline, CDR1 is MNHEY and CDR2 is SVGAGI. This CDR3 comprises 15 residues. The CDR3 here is CASSLRDREWETQYF. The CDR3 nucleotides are TGTGCCAGCAGTCTCCGGGACAGGGAGTGGGAGACCCAGTACTTC.

CDR3 sequence reads: CASSPKGAGEAFF. The CDR3 DNA follows: TGTGCCAGCAGTCCAAAAGGGGCAGGGGAAGCTTTCTTT. This sequence joins TRBV27 and TRBJ1-1; a weak D match, TRBD1 (5 bases). Per germline, CDR1 MNHEY and CDR2 SMNVEV (reference sequence). Trimming pared 5 bases from V and 8 bases from J, leaving 15 bases between. The CDR3 consists of 13 residues.

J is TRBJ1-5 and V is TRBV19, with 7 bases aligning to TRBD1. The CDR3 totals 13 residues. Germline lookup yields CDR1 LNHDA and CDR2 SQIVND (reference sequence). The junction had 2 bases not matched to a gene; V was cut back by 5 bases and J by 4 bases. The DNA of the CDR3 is TGTGCCAGTAGTGACAGGGAGAATCAGCCCCAGCATTTT. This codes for CASSDRENQPQHF.

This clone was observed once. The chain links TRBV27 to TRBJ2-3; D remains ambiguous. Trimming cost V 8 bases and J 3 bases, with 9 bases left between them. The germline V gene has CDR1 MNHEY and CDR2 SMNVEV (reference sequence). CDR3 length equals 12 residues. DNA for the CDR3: TGTGCCAGCCTAGGCTTAACAGATACGCAGTATTTT. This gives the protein CASLGLTDTQYF.

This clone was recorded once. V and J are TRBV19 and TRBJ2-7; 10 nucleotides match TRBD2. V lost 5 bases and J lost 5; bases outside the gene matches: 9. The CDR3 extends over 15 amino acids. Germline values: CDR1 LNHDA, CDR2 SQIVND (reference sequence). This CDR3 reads CASSRSGRAWDEQYF. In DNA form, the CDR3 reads TGTGCCAGTAGTCGGAGCGGGAGGGCCTGGGACGAGCAGTACTTC. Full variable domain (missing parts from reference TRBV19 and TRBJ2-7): DGGITQSPKYLFRKEGQNVTLSCEQNLNHDAMYWYRQDPGQGLRLIYYSQIVNDFQKGDIAEGYSVSREKKESFPLTVTSAQKNPTAFYLCASSRSGRAWDEQYFGPGTRLTVT.